This TCR beta chain was recovered during a study of T cell changes during pregnancy in multiple sclerosis (dated by TCRdb to between 2018 and 2020). Regarding the study in general: Changes in the T cell repertoire over the course of pregnancy were examined in this study in women with multiple sclerosis.

Germline trimming amounts to 4 bases on V and 6 bases on J, with 6 as the count of junction bases outside the gene matches. CDR1 and CDR2 (SNHLY, FYNNEI) derive from the germline V gene. Including cysteine and phenylalanine, the CDR3 has 14 amino acids. Only the CDR3 portion is preserved as DNA: 42 bases, with reading frame beginning at the first base. This clone was counted a single time. The antigen this receptor binds is unknown. Base-call qualities are not available, and no considerably larger clone is one nucleotide away. Libraries were prepared through the immunoSEQ multiplex PCR assay. TCRdb's version of the immuneACCESS table is confined to in-frame rearrangements and falls short of the full clone set. An unresolved V gene accounts for under half of the shortfall where checked; the remainder is of unknown origin. This sample holds about 92,000 clones; roughly nine tenths were observed only once. The ten biggest clones cover 1.5% of the sample.

Here the chain combines TRBV2 and TRBJ1-1, with 9 bases matching TRBD1. Here the sequenced sample was peripheral blood, taken in the first trimester of pregnancy. The source of this sequence is a female donor with multiple sclerosis, enrolled in a pregnancy study. The DNA sequence reads TGTGCCAGCAGTGTACAGGGGGCGAGGTCTGAAGCTTTCTTT. The resulting protein is CASSVQGARSEAFF.